This TCR beta chain was documented in a study of OX40 agonist ivuxolimab in advanced cancers. Overall study findings and caveats: Clonal expansion was among the lowest in partial responders at 0.1-3.0 mg/kg, especially CD8+.

TCRdb's copy holds only in-frame clones and misses some; the assay was immunoSEQ multiplex PCR. The sample consists of 35,000 to 50,000 clones, 86% of them appearing once. As regards this clone: Its antigen remains unknown.

The J segment lost 2 bases and the V segment lost 5 bases, leaving 6 bases of the junction unmatched. This CDR3 has 15 amino acids. Germline assignment: CDR1 MDHEN and CDR2 SYDVKM. The TCR was taken from an adult with an advanced solid tumor such as melanoma, head and neck, liver or kidney cancer. The chain employs TRBV28 and TRBJ2-1, with 7 nucleotides matching TRBD1. The input for sequencing was CD4+ or CD8+ T cells sorted from blood, taken in a trial of the OX40 agonist ivuxolimab. The CDR3 region is CASSPSGQPYNEQFF. The DNA for the CDR3 is TGTGCCAGCAGTCCTTCGGGACAGCCCTACAATGAGCAGTTCTTC.